The clone carrying this TCR beta chain was seen ten or more times. Amplified regions were TCR beta CDR3 sequences from RNA transcripts. HTBI primers drove first-round RT-PCR of the TCR CDR3. TCRdb re-called the multiplex PCR reads with MiXCR, one entry per CDR3 protein. In the table there are hundreds of thousands of distinct CDR3 sequences, less than 25% of which are singletons. This specimen comes from a study of T cells in Graves' hyperthyroidism and ophthalmopathy. From 9 to 10 ml of fresh peripheral blood, PBMCs were isolated. The V end was cut by 6 bases, the J end by 0 bases, with 13 bases between. The length of the CDR3 is 15 residues. Germline CDR1 reads SGHTA; CDR2 reads FQGNSA.

V and J are TRBV7-2 and TRBJ2-3; D unresolved. Sequencing input: blood. The TCR was taken from a woman aged 70 to 79 with Graves' ophthalmopathy. CDR3 DNA sequence: TGTGCCAGCAGTCCGATGGGTCCTAGCACAGATACGCAGTATTTT. Protein: CASSPMGPSTDTQYF.